One and the same sample provided the 25 T cell receptor beta chains below, sequenced in a study of blood T cell repertoires in COVID-19. The protocol was immunoSEQ multiplex PCR, while the TCRdb copy is restricted to in-frame clones and leaves out a portion. Of about 530,000 clones listed, approximately 91% are singletons. Specimen: peripheral blood. The receptors shown here come from a woman aged 45-59 years with COVID-19, enrolled during active disease.

The chain is built from TRBV28 and TRBJ1-2, with 9 bases that match TRBD1. J gave up 8 bases and V 4 bases, and 17 bases lay outside the gene matches. Germline CDR1 and CDR2: MDHEN and SYDVKM. This CDR3 comprises 17 residues. CDR3 protein: CASSSPTGTGKGRGYTF. The CDR3 DNA sequence: TGTGCCAGCAGTTCCCCCACCGGGACAGGGAAGGGTAGGGGCTACACCTTC.

V and J are TRBV5-6 and TRBJ1-1; the D gene is possibly TRBD1 (5 bases). The V end was cut by 1 base, the J end by 12 bases, with 16 bases between. CDR1 is SGHDT and CDR2 is YYEEEE in the germline V gene. CDR3 size: 13 residues. The CDR3 nucleotides are TGTGCCAGCAGCTTGTGGGGGGGACCAGATTCTTTCTTT. This translates into CASSLWGGPDSFF. Full variable domain (rest looked up from reference TRBV5-6 and TRBJ1-1): DAGVTQSPTHLIKTRGQQVTLRCSPKSGHDTVSWYQQALGQGPQFIFQYYEEEERQRGNFPDRFSGHQFPNYSSELNVNALLLGDSALYLCASSLWGGPDSFFGQGTRLTVV.

The chain couples TRBV9 to TRBJ2-5, with 13 bases fitting TRBD2. The junction had 10 bases not matched to a gene; V was cut back by 3 bases and J by 5 bases. CDR3 length equals 17 residues. CDR1 is SGDLS and CDR2 is YYNGEE in the germline V gene. In nucleotides, the CDR3 is TGTGCCAGCAGCGGTGGCCTACTAGCGGGGGGGCACGAGACCCAGTACTTC. Translation gives CASSGGLLAGGHETQYF.

CDR3 coding DNA: TGTGCCTGGAGTGTATTCGGGGGAGGCTACACCTTC. Protein sequence: CAWSVFGGGYTF. J is TRBJ1-2 and V is TRBV30; weak D call: TRBD1 (5 bases). Looked up from germline, CDR1 is GTSNPN and CDR2 is SVGIG (reference sequence). There are 12 residues in the CDR3. V was shortened by 0 bases and J by 8 bases, with 10 bases between the two germline ends.

This chain uses TRBV7-9 with TRBJ2-3; 7 bases line up with TRBD2. The CDR3 loop spans 18 amino acids. J lost 1 base, V lost 1 base, and 11 bases had no gene match. CDR1 and CDR2 from the germline V gene are SEHNR and FQNEAQ (reference sequence). The CDR3 is CASSLGSTRLAGTDTQYF. CDR3 nucleotide sequence: TGTGCCAGCAGCTTAGGGAGTACTAGGCTAGCGGGCACAGATACGCAGTATTTT. Combining the CDR3 with reference TRBV7-9 and TRBJ2-3 gives the whole variable domain DTGVSQNPRHKITKRGQNVTFRCDPISEHNRLYWYRQTLGQGPEFLTYFQNEAQLEKSRLLSDRFSAERPKGSFSTLEIQRTEQGDSAMYLCASSLGSTRLAGTDTQYFGPGTRLTVL.

The rearrangement links TRBV30 to TRBJ2-5; D is unclear. V lost 1 base and J lost 5, with 8 bases in between. CDR1 GTSNPN and CDR2 SVGIG come from the germline V gene (reference sequence). The CDR3 covers 12 residues. The CDR3 coding sequence is TGTGCCTGGAGTGCCCCCCGGGAGACCCAGTACTTC. Translating gives CAWSAPRETQYF. The full variable domain, its missing parts supplied by reference TRBV30 and TRBJ2-5, is SQTIHQWPATLVQPVGSPLSLECTVEGTSNPNLYWYRQAAGRGLQLLFYSVGIGQISSEVPQNLSASRPQDRQFILSSKKLLLSDSGFYLCAWSAPRETQYFGPGTRLLVL.

The table lists this clone with a count of one. The chain couples TRBV18 to TRBJ2-2; 7 nucleotides line up with TRBD1. Germline V gene lookup returns CDR1 KGHSH and CDR2 LQKENI. This CDR3 has 18 amino acids. Trimming at V came to 3 bases and at J to 0 bases, leaving 10 bases not matched to a gene. The CDR3 region has the DNA TGTGCCAGCTCACCTACCCCCCCGGGACAGCCGAACACCGGGGAGCTGTTTTTT. This gives the protein CASSPTPPGQPNTGELFF.

The J gene is TRBJ1-1, the V gene TRBV2; D gene ambiguous. The germline V gene has CDR1 SNHLY and CDR2 FYNNEI. This CDR3 is built from 13 residues. V lost 2 bases and J lost 5, with 9 bases in between. Written as DNA, the CDR3 is TGTGCCAGCAGTGAAACGGGTGGGACTGAAGCTTTCTTT. Translated, it gives CASSETGGTEAFF. Filled out from reference TRBV2 and TRBJ1-1, the complete variable domain reads EPEVTQTPSHQVTQMGQEVILRCVPISNHLYFYWYRQILGQKVEFLVSFYNNEISEKSEIFDDQFSVERPDGSNFTLKIRSTKLEDSAMYFCASSETGGTEAFFGQGTRLTVV.

This chain uses TRBV18 with TRBJ1-5, with TRBD1 identical over 9 bases. The germline V gene encodes CDR1 KGHSH and CDR2 LQKENI. The CDR3 has 15 residues. The trim removed 4 bases at V and 4 bases at J, leaving 5 bases unmatched. CDR3 region: CASSLTGGVNQPQHF. Written as DNA, the CDR3 is TGTGCCAGCTCACTGACAGGGGGGGTGAATCAGCCCCAGCATTTT.

V is TRBV11-2 and J is TRBJ2-6, with 7 bases matching TRBD2. Trimming cost V 0 bases and J 2 bases; bases outside gene matches: 4. The CDR3 is 17 residues long. The germline gives CDR1 SGHAT, CDR2 FQNNGV. The chain's CDR3 is CASSLEGGSPGANVLTF. Written as DNA, the CDR3 is TGTGCCAGCAGCTTAGAGGGAGGGTCTCCTGGGGCCAACGTCCTGACTTTC.

The chain is built from TRBV11-2 and TRBJ1-2, with D tentatively TRBD1 (6 bases). In germline, CDR1 is SGHAT, CDR2 FQNNGV. The CDR3 sequence is 14 residues long. Trimming pared 4 bases from V and 4 bases from J, leaving 13 bases between. DNA of the CDR3: TGTGCCAGCAGCTCCGCTGGACAGCTCTATGGCTACACCTTC. Residues: CASSSAGQLYGYTF.

The rearrangement links TRBV6-5 to TRBJ2-7; TRBD1 matches at 10 bases. The CDR3 has 14 amino acids. V gave up 0 bases and J gave up 5 bases; unmatched junction bases: 1. Germline lookup yields CDR1 MNHEY and CDR2 SVGAGI. This CDR3 reads CASSYSGQGNEQYF. The CDR3 region has the DNA TGTGCCAGCAGTTACTCGGGACAGGGGAACGAGCAGTACTTC.

The CDR3 loop is CASSPLRGLAGGYNEQFF. For the CDR3, the DNA is TGCGCCAGCAGCCCCCTGAGGGGACTAGCGGGGGGCTACAATGAGCAGTTCTTC. The chain is built from TRBV5-1 and TRBJ2-1; 15 bases map to TRBD2. This CDR3 region has 18 residues. The V segment lost 4 bases and the J segment 3 bases; nucleotides outside the gene matches: 8. From germline, CDR1 is SGHRS and CDR2 YFSETQ.

J is TRBJ2-5 and V is TRBV15, with D perhaps matching TRBD2 (6 bases). The V and J ends lost 5 bases and 6 bases respectively, with 16 bases between them. CDR3 length: 14 amino acids. Germline V gives CDR1 LNHNV, CDR2 YYDKDF (reference sequence). The CDR3: CATSGLSGQKTQYF. The CDR3 DNA follows: TGTGCCACCAGCGGACTCAGCGGGCAGAAGACCCAGTACTTC.

This clone was seen once. V and J are TRBV7-2 and TRBJ1-3; the D gene is possibly TRBD1 (5 bases). This CDR3 is built from 13 residues. Deletions cut 6 bases from V and 7 bases from J, with 13 bases between. Germline V gene data show CDR1 as SGHTA and CDR2 as FQGNSA. DNA for the CDR3: TGTGCCAGCAGATTGGGGCTTGGCAACACCATATATTTT. Translation: CASRLGLGNTIYF.

This clone was observed once. The chain links TRBV5-1 to TRBJ2-3, with 7 bases matching TRBD1. The V and J ends lost 5 bases and 5 bases, in that order; junction bases with no gene match: 11. This CDR3 spans 15 amino acids. CDR1 is SGHRS and CDR2 is YFSETQ in the germline V gene. In DNA form, the CDR3 reads TGCGCCAGCAGAAGTCTGGACAGGTCAAAAGATACGCAGTATTTT. It specifies CASRSLDRSKDTQYF.

J is TRBJ2-2 and V is TRBV19, with D perhaps TRBD1 (6 bases). Deletions cut 4 bases from V and 3 bases from J, with 9 bases between. The CDR3 covers 14 residues. The germline V gene has CDR1 LNHDA and CDR2 SQIVND (reference sequence). The CDR3 nucleotides read TGTGCCAGTAGTACAGCAGGGGACACCGGGGAGCTGTTTTTT. Encoded protein: CASSTAGDTGELFF.

This clone appeared a single time. This sequence joins TRBV24-1 and TRBJ2-2; possible D gene TRBD2, 6 bases. Trimming pared 4 bases from V and 5 bases from J, leaving 10 bases between. Per germline, CDR1 KGHDR and CDR2 SFDVKD. The CDR3 sequence is 14 residues long. This CDR3 reads CATSDHGGTGELFF. The CDR3 DNA follows: TGTGCCACCAGTGACCATGGAGGGACCGGGGAGCTGTTTTTT.

The rearrangement joins TRBV6-5 to TRBJ1-1; no clear D gene. The length of the CDR3 is 15 residues. Trimming left V 2 bases short and J 4 bases short, with 14 bases between. The germline V gene has CDR1 MNHEY and CDR2 SVGAGI. The CDR3: CASSYEGQAGTEAFF. As DNA, the CDR3 is TGTGCCAGCAGTTACGAAGGGCAGGCGGGCACTGAAGCTTTCTTT.

DNA of the CDR3: TGTGCCAGCAGCTTGTCCGGGGGCAATCAGCCCCAGCATTTT. It encodes CASSLSGGNQPQHF. The chain links TRBV5-5 to TRBJ1-5; no reliable D call. Germline V gives CDR1 SGHKS, CDR2 YYEKEE (reference sequence). This CDR3 has 14 residues. Trimming shortened V by 1 base and J by 2 bases, and 7 bases separated the two germline ends.

This rearrangement joins TRBV19 to TRBJ1-1; 8 bases map to TRBD1. V was pared by 5 bases and J by 2 bases, with 7 bases of the junction left unmatched. CDR3 length equals 15 residues. Germline lookup yields CDR1 LNHDA and CDR2 SQIVND (reference sequence). The CDR3 coding sequence is TGTGCCAGTAGTCCCCGGACAGGGACAAACACTGAAGCTTTCTTT. It codes for CASSPRTGTNTEAFF.

Only one count was recorded for this clone. The chain uses TRBV7-9 and TRBJ2-4, with 9 bases that match TRBD1. Germline V gene data show CDR1 as SEHNR and CDR2 as FQNEAQ (reference sequence). CDR3 length equals 14 residues. The V gene end was trimmed by 2 bases and the J gene end by 10 bases; junction bases not matched to a gene: 6. CDR3 residues: CASSLSQGAVIQYF. CDR3 coding DNA: TGTGCCAGCAGCTTATCACAGGGGGCAGTGATTCAGTACTTC.

V and J are TRBV7-8 and TRBJ2-1, with TRBD2 matching over 8 bases. The germline CDR1 and CDR2 sequences are SGHVS and FQNEAQ. CDR3 length equals 14 residues. The junction had 12 bases not matched to a gene; V was cut back by 4 bases and J by 13 bases. The CDR3 nucleotides are TGTGCCAGCAGCTCCCTAACCATCGGACTAGCCCAGTTCTTC. Translation gives CASSSLTIGLAQFF.

This CDR3 is CASSSDSGGEQFF. DNA for the CDR3: TGTGCCAGCAGCTCAGACTCCGGTGGTGAGCAGTTCTTC. The genes are TRBV7-9 and TRBJ2-1; no firm D call. V was trimmed by 4 bases and J by 9 bases, leaving 13 bases between them. The length of the CDR3 is 13 residues. Germline CDR1 reads SEHNR; CDR2 reads FQNEAQ (reference sequence).

The chain has TRBV5-1 and TRBJ1-2; 8 bases fit TRBD1. Germline loops: CDR1 SGHRS, CDR2 YFSETQ. The CDR3 contains 15 residues. Losses at the gene ends were 0 bases for V and 10 bases for J; bases not matched to a gene: 11. CDR3 sequence reads: CASSLAGQEVWDYTF. CDR3 coding DNA: TGCGCCAGCAGCTTGGCGGGACAGGAGGTTTGGGACTACACCTTC.